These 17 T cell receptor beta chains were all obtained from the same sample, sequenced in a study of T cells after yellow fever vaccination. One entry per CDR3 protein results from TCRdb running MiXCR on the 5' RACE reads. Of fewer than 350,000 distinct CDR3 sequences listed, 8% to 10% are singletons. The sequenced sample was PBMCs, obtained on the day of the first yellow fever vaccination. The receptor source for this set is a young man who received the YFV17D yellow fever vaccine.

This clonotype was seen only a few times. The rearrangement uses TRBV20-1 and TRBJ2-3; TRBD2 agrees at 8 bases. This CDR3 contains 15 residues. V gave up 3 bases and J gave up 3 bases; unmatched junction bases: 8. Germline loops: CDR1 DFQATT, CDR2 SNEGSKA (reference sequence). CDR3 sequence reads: CSASPRSGDTDTQYF. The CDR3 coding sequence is TGCAGTGCTAGCCCCCGTAGCGGGGATACAGATACGCAGTATTTT.

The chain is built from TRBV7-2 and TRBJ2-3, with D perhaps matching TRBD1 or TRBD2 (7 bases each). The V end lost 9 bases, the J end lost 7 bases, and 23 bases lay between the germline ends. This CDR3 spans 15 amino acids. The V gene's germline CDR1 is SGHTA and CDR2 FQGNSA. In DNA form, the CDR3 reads TGTGCCAGTACCACCGTCTCAGGGGGGGGATATACGCAGTATTTT. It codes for CASTTVSGGGYTQYF.

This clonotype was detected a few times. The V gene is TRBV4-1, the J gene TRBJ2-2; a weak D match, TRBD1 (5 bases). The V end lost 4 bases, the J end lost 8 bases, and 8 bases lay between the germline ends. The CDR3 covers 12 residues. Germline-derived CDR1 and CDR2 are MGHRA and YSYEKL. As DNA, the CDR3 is TGCGCCAGCAGCCCTGGGGCTGGGGAGCTGTTTTTT. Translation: CASSPGAGELFF.

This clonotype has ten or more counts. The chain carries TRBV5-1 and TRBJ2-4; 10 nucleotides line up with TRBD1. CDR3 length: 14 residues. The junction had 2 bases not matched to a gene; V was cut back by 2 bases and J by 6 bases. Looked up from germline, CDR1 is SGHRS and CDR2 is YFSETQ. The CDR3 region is CASSLGDRGNIQYF. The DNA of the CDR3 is TGCGCCAGCAGCTTAGGGGACAGGGGAAACATTCAGTACTTC. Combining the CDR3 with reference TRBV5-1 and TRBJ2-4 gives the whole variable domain KAGVTQTPRYLIKTRGQQVTLSCSPISGHRSVSWYQQTPGQGLQFLFEYFSETQRNKGNFPGRFSGRQFSNSRSEMNVSTLELGDSALYLCASSLGDRGNIQYFGAGTRLSVL.

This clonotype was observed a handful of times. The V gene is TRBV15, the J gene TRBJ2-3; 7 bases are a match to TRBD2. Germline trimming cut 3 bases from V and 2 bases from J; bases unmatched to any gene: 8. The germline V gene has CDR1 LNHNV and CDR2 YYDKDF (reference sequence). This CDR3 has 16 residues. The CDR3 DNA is TGTGCCACCAGCAGGGGACTGGGGGGGTCCACAGATACGCAGTATTTT. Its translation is CATSRGLGGSTDTQYF.

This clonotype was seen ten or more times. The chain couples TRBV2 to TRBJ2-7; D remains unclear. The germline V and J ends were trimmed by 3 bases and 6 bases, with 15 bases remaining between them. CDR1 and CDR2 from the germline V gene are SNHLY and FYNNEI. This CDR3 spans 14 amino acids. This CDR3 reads CASSDPYILSEQYV. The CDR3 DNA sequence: TGTGCCAGCAGTGATCCCTACATCCTCTCCGAGCAGTACGTC.

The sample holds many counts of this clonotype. Here the CDR3 DNA reads TGTGCCAGCAGTCCTCGGGCAGGGGGCTACGAGCAGTACTTC. Its protein is CASSPRAGGYEQYF. The chain employs TRBV9 and TRBJ2-7, with 7 bases lining up with TRBD1. V dropped 5 bases and J dropped 3; count of bases not matched to a gene: 8. The CDR3 has 14 residues. The germline gives CDR1 SGDLS, CDR2 YYNGEE.

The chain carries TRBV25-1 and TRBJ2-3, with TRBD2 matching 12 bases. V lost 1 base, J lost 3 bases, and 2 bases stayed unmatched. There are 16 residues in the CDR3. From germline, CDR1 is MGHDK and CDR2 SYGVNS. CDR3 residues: CASSEFTSGGTDTQYF. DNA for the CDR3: TGTGCCAGCAGTGAATTCACTAGCGGGGGGACAGATACGCAGTATTTT.

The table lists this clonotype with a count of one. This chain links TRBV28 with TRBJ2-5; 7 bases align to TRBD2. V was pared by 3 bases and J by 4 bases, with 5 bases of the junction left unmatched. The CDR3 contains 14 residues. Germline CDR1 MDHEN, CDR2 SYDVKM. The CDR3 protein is CASSLDGGVETQYF. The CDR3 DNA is TGTGCCAGCAGTTTGGATGGGGGGGTAGAGACCCAGTACTTC.

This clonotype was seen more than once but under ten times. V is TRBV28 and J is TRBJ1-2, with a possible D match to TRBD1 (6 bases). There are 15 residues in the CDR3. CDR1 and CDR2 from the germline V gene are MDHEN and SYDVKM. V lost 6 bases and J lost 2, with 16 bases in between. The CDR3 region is CASSSEFRGNYGYTF. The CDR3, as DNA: TGTGCCAGCAGCTCCGAGTTTAGGGGGAACTATGGCTACACCTTC.

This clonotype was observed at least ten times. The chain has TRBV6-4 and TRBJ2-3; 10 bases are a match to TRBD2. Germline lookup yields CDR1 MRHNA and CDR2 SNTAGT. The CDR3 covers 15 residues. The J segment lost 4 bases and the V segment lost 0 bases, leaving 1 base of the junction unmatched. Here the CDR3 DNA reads TGTGCCAGCAGTGACTCGAGCGGGGGGGCAGATACGCAGTATTTT. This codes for CASSDSSGGADTQYF.

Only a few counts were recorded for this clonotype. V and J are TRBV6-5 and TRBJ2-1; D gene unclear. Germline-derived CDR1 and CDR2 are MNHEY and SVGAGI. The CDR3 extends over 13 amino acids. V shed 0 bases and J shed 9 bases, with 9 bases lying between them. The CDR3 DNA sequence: TGTGCCAGCAGTTACTCTGGGGTTGTTGAGCAGTTCTTC. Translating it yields CASSYSGVVEQFF.

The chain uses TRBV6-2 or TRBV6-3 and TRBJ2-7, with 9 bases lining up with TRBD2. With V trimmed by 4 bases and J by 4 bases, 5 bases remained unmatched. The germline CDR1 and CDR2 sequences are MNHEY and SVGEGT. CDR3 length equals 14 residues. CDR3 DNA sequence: TGTGCCAGCAGTTCTATTCTAGCGGGGTACGAGCAGTACGTC. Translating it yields CASSSILAGYEQYV.

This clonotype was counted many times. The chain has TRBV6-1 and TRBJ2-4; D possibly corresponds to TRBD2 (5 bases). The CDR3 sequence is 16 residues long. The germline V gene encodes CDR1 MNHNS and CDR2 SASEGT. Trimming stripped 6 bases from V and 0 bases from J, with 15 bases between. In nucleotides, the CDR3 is TGTGCCAGCAGCCCCGGACTCCCACTAGCCAAAAACATTCAGTACTTC. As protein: CASSPGLPLAKNIQYF.

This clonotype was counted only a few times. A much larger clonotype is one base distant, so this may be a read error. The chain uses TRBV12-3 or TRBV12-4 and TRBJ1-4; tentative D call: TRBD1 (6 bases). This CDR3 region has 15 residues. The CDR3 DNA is TGTGCCAGCAGAGCCGCGGGGCAGGGGTGGGAAAAACTGATTTTT. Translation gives CASRAAGQGWEKLIF.

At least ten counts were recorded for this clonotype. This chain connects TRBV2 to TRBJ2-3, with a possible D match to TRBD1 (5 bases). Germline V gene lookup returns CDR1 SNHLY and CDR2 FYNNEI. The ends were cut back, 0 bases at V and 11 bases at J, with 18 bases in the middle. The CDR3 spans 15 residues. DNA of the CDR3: TGTGCCAGCAGTGAAGCGCAGGGTCGTTTCCGTATGCAGTATTTT. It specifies CASSEAQGRFRMQYF.

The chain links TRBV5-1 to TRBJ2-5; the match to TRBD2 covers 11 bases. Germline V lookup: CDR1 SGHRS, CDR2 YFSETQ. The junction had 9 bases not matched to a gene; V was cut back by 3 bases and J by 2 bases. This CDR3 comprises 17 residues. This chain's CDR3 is CASSYIETSGDQETQYF. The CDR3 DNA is TGCGCCAGCAGCTACATCGAGACTAGCGGGGATCAAGAGACCCAGTACTTC.